Listed below are T cell receptor beta chains from one sample, sequenced in a study of blood T cell repertoires in COVID-19. Profiled with immunoSEQ multiplex PCR; TCRdb holds only in-frame clones, not every one. Of 30,000 to 35,000 clones in the sample, roughly 80% were seen once. Sample: peripheral blood. The receptors shown here come from a man in his 70s with COVID-19, enrolled during active disease. CDR3s include the opening cysteine and the closing phenylalanine or tryptophan. Fields, in order: J gene, V gene, clone size, D gene, CDR3 DNA, CDR3 protein. A D gene is named only where the DNA matches it firmly. Not every row has a clone size; where given, it reads once, few, many or a size class.

TRBJ1-4	TRBV9	NA	NA	TGTGCCAGCAGCGTAGCGACGACAGGATACCAAAGTGAAAAACTGTTTTTT	CASSVATTGYQSEKLFF
TRBJ1-1	TRBV7-9	NA	TRBD1	TGTGCCAGCAGCTTAGGTGGGACAGTTATTGAAGCTTTCTTT	CASSLGGTVIEAFF
TRBJ1-3	TRBV7-6	NA	TRBD1	TGTGCCAGCAGCTTTTCCGGGACAGGCCTAACTGGAAACACCATATATTTT	CASSFSGTGLTGNTIYF
TRBJ1-2	TRBV7-9	once	TRBD1	TGTGCCAGCAGTCGGGACAGCAGCTATGGCTACACCTTC	CASSRDSSYGYTF
TRBJ1-4	TRBV28	NA	NA	TGTGCCAGCAGTTTACGGGGGTGGGATGAAAAACTGTTTTTT	CASSLRGWDEKLFF
TRBJ1-1	TRBV5-4	NA	NA	TGTGCCAGCAGCTTGTACAGGGACACTGAAGCTTTCTTT	CASSLYRDTEAFF
TRBJ2-5	TRBV6-5	NA	NA	TGTGCCAGCAGTAGTCCCGGGGAGACCCAGTACTTC	CASSSPGETQYF
TRBJ2-1	TRBV27	NA	NA	TGTGCCAGCAGTACCCCAGTTGCCTCCTACAATGAGCAGTTCTTC	CASSTPVASYNEQFF
TRBJ2-7	TRBV5-4	NA	NA	TGTGCCAGCAGCCCGAAGGACCAGGGGTGGAACGAGCAGTACTTC	CASSPKDQGWNEQYF
TRBJ1-2	TRBV19	NA	NA	TGTGCCAGTACCACACTCGGACGGACAAGGGGCGGTAACTATGGCTACACCTTC	CASTTLGRTRGGNYGYTF
TRBJ1-6	TRBV4-3	few	NA	TGCGCCAGCAGCCAAGTCCATGGGGCTAATTCACCCCTCCACTTT	CASSQVHGANSPLHF
TRBJ1-2	TRBV5-5	NA	NA	TGTGCCAGCAGCTTGGAAACAGGGCGCGGCTACACCTTC	CASSLETGRGYTF
TRBJ1-2	TRBV19	NA	TRBD1	TGTGCCAGTAGGGGACGACCGGGACAGGCCCCAGGCTACACCTTC	CASRGRPGQAPGYTF
TRBJ2-1	TRBV28	once	TRBD2	TGTGCCAGCAGAAATCAACTAGCGGCGTTTGGTGAGCAGTTCTTC	CASRNQLAAFGEQFF
TRBJ2-1	TRBV27	NA	TRBD1	TGTGCCAGTCGCGACAGGGGGCGCGGGAATGAGCAGTTCTTC	CASRDRGRGNEQFF
TRBJ2-1	TRBV9	NA	TRBD2	TGTGCCAGCAGCGTATACGCGGGAGGGTACAATGAGCAGTTCTTC	CASSVYAGGYNEQFF
TRBJ2-2	TRBV7-9	NA	TRBD1	TGTGCCAGCAGCCACAGGGGTGACACCGGGGAGCTGTTTTTT	CASSHRGDTGELFF
TRBJ1-2	TRBV5-4	NA	TRBD1	TGTGCCAGCAGCGAAGGGGACAGGGGAAGGTATGGCTACACCTTC	CASSEGDRGRYGYTF
TRBJ2-1	TRBV7-7	NA	TRBD1	TGTGCTAGCAGCTTAGGACAGGGGGCCTACAATGAGCAGTTCTTC	CASSLGQGAYNEQFF
TRBJ2-1	TRBV7-2	NA	TRBD2	TGTGCCAGCAGCTTAGATGCGGGAGCTTCCTACAATGAGCAGTTCTTC	CASSLDAGASYNEQFF
TRBJ1-1	TRBV12-3/TRBV12-4	NA	NA	TGTGCCAGCAGTTCGGGGAGGGGTACTGAAGCTTTCTTT	CASSSGRGTEAFF
TRBJ2-7	TRBV5-1	NA	TRBD1	TGCGCCAGCACCCCCAGGGACAGGGGCGTCGAGCAGTACTTC	CASTPRDRGVEQYF
TRBJ2-1	TRBV29-1	NA	TRBD1	TGCAGCGTCTCCATGGGGACAGGGTCCTACAATGAGCAGTTCTTC	CSVSMGTGSYNEQFF
TRBJ1-2	TRBV15	once	NA	TGTGCCACCAGCAGAGATCTTGAGGCGTTATATGGCTACACCTTC	CATSRDLEALYGYTF
TRBJ2-2	TRBV7-9	NA	NA	TGTGCCAGCAGCTTAGCGGGAGTCCTAAACACCGGGGAGCTGTTTTTT	CASSLAGVLNTGELFF
TRBJ1-2	TRBV23-1	NA	TRBD1	TGCGCCAGCAGTCAGTCCGGGACAGGGGGCGTCTATGGCTACACCTTC	CASSQSGTGGVYGYTF
TRBJ2-2	TRBV5-1	NA	NA	TGCGCCAGCACTCGACAGAGTACGAACACCGGGGAGCTGTTTTTT	CASTRQSTNTGELFF
TRBJ1-2	TRBV19	NA	NA	TGTGCCAGTAGTCTAAGCGGATTCTATGGCTACACCTTC	CASSLSGFYGYTF
TRBJ1-1	TRBV19	NA	TRBD1	TGTGCCAGTAGTATAGTAGGACAGGGGGACACTGAAGCTTTCTTT	CASSIVGQGDTEAFF
TRBJ1-2	TRBV12-3/TRBV12-4	NA	TRBD1	TGTGCCAGCAGGGGACAGGGGGGGCATGGCTACACCTTC	CASRGQGGHGYTF
TRBJ2-1	TRBV19	NA	TRBD1	TGTGCCAGTAGAAACATAATCCGGGACAGATACAATGAGCAGTTCTTC	CASRNIIRDRYNEQFF
TRBJ1-1	TRBV5-1	NA	NA	TGCGCCAGCAGCTTTCAAGGGGTCAACACTGAAGCTTTCTTT	CASSFQGVNTEAFF
TRBJ2-2	TRBV7-2	NA	NA	TGTGCCAGCAGCTTAGGTATAACCGGGGAGCTGTTTTTT	CASSLGITGELFF
TRBJ2-3	TRBV19	NA	TRBD1	TGTGCCAGTAGTATGACTGGACAGGGTATAACAGATACGCAGTATTTT	CASSMTGQGITDTQYF
TRBJ2-7	TRBV9	NA	NA	TGTGCCAGCAGCGTAGTGCCAGGCAACTACGAGCAGTACTTC	CASSVVPGNYEQYF
TRBJ2-6	TRBV6-6	NA	TRBD2	TGTGCCAGCAGCCGTGGATTCCCCGCGGGAGGGACCCCGGGGGCCAACGTCCTGACTTTC	CASSRGFPAGGTPGANVLTF
TRBJ1-4	TRBV4-1	NA	TRBD1	TGCGCCAGCAGCCGCGACTTCGGGACAGTTAATGAAAAACTGTTTTTT	CASSRDFGTVNEKLFF
TRBJ1-2	TRBV19	NA	TRBD1	TGTGCCAGTAGTTCCCAGGGGACAGGGGTCTATGGCTACACCTTC	CASSSQGTGVYGYTF
TRBJ2-3	TRBV5-1	once	NA	TGCGCCAGCAGCTTGGTCCCCACTTCGACAGATACGCAGTATTTT	CASSLVPTSTDTQYF
TRBJ1-4	TRBV27	few	TRBD1	TGTGCCAGCAAGGGACAGGGAAATGAAAAACTGTTTTTT	CASKGQGNEKLFF